The clone carrying this TCR beta chain was counted a single time. This record belongs to a study of blood T cell repertoires in COVID-19. Study details: Collection of acute and convalescent COVID-19 samples took place in the United States, Italy and Spain. From T cells, B-cell-depleted T cells, or PBMCs came the material, which was cDNA or gDNA.

In the original processing: Nucleated cell number was recorded as an estimate derived from reference gene primer amplification. Assay used: immunoSEQ multiplex PCR; TCRdb lists only in-frame clones, some missing. From that table come the V and J calls and clone size; the DNA was used to work out D and trimming. Of over 600,000 clones in the sample, approximately 90% were seen once. This TCR derives from a woman under 30 with acute or convalescent COVID-19. The sample was peripheral blood.

This CDR3 is CASSLGAPTHQTNTEAFF. DNA for the CDR3: TGTGCCAGCAGCTTGGGAGCCCCAACTCACCAAACGAACACTGAAGCTTTCTTT. The gene calls are TRBV7-2 and TRBJ1-1; D is undetermined. The V gene's germline CDR1 is SGHTA and CDR2 FQGNSA. With 3 bases removed from V and 1 base from J, the gap between germline ends came to 21 bases. This CDR3 has 18 residues. Full variable domain (missing parts from reference TRBV7-2 and TRBJ1-1): GAGVSQSPSNKVTEKGKDVELRCDPISGHTALYWYRQSLGQGLEFLIYFQGNSAPDKSGLPSDRFSAERTGGSVSTLTIQRTQQEDSAVYLCASSLGAPTHQTNTEAFFGQGTRLTVV.